A single T cell receptor (beta chain) is shown here with its context. The germline V and J ends were trimmed by 3 bases and 6 bases, with 11 bases remaining between them. The CDR3 spans 13 residues. Authors' processing steps: Cell counts per sample came from amplifying reference gene primers. Clones were sequenced by immunoSEQ multiplex PCR, and TCRdb holds only the in-frame ones, with some missing. That table gives V, J and clone size, and the DNA gave D and trimming. Found here are roughly 100,000 clones, approximately 92% of them singletons; the top ten hold roughly 4.5%. This specimen comes from a study of blood T cell repertoires in COVID-19. Study information: T cells, B-cell-depleted T cells, or PBMCs provided the cDNA or gDNA that served as material.

V gene TRBV12-3 or TRBV12-4 combines with J gene TRBJ1-2; D may be TRBD1 (5 bases). Sequencing was carried out using peripheral blood. This receptor was identified in a man between 18 and 29 years old with acute or convalescent COVID-19. CDR3 bases: TGTGCCAGCAGTTTGGGACTGCTTAATGGCTACACCTTC. This translates into CASSLGLLNGYTF.